This T cell receptor (beta chain) came from a study of shared clonotypes between healthy human individuals. Using immunoSEQ multiplex PCR, the repertoire was profiled, and TCRdb retains in-frame clones only, with some absent. Counted here are millions of clones, approximately 94% occurring once; the ten biggest clones make up about 1.1%. From germline, CDR1 is MGHRA and CDR2 YSYEKL. Trimming at V came to 0 bases and at J to 4 bases, leaving 9 bases not matched to a gene. This CDR3 is built from 16 residues. Naive CD8 cells lacked CD45RO, underwent positive selection for CCR7 and left out terminally differentiated effector memory CD45RA+ cells. The donors, healthy adults who were HIV-negative, had experienced no recent acute infections or vaccinations. Nashville, Tennessee was home to all donors, each a Caucasian adult.

This rearrangement joins TRBV4-1 to TRBJ2-7, with TRBD2 identical over 7 bases. The sample was naive CD8+ T cells sorted from blood. This sequence was found in a man between 18 and 35 years old in good health. CDR3: CASSQDLGGREYEQYF. DNA for the CDR3: TGCGCCAGCAGCCAAGATTTGGGCGGGAGAGAATACGAGCAGTACTTC.